The 28 T cell receptor beta chains in this list originate from one sample, sequenced in a study of cytomegalovirus exposure and HLA in healthy donors. Amplification used 60 Vbeta primers and 13 Jbeta primers. The table came from immunoSEQ multiplex PCR; TCRdb's copy has only in-frame clones and leaves some out. Of around 75,000 clones detected, about 70% appear once; the ten largest clones hold more than 3%. The sample consisted of PBMCs. Receptors were obtained from a man between 18 and 35 years old in good health and CMV-seronegative.

The chain joins TRBV7-9 to TRBJ2-5; D is possibly TRBD1 (5 bases). CDR1 is SEHNR, CDR2 FQNEAQ, per germline (reference sequence). Trimming stripped 2 bases from V and 7 bases from J, with 17 bases between. This CDR3 contains 15 residues. CDR3 DNA: TGTGCCAGCAGCTTACTAAACAGGTCACACAGGACCCAGTACTTC. This sequence encodes CASSLLNRSHRTQYF.

V usage is TRBV7-9 and J usage is TRBJ2-7, with D possibly TRBD1 on 6 matching bases. V shed 1 base and J shed 0 bases, with 16 bases lying between them. Germline V gene sequence: CDR1 SEHNR, CDR2 FQNEAQ (reference sequence). The CDR3 runs 17 residues. CDR3 sequence (DNA): TGTGCCAGCAGCTTAGGGCCAAGTGACAGGAGCTCCTACGAGCAGTACTTC. Protein: CASSLGPSDRSSYEQYF.

The chain joins TRBV30 to TRBJ2-4; D is perhaps TRBD2 (7 bases). V was clipped by 2 bases and J by 4 bases, with 18 bases between them. The length of the CDR3 is 16 residues. Germline values: CDR1 GTSNPN, CDR2 SVGIG (reference sequence). Written as DNA, the CDR3 is TGTGCCTGGAGTCGAGGAGAGGGGGGGTCTAAAAACATTCAGTACTTC. Its translation is CAWSRGEGGSKNIQYF.

The table lists this clone with a few counts. This chain connects TRBV6-5 to TRBJ1-2, with TRBD1 identical over 10 bases. This CDR3 contains 13 residues. Germline CDR1 MNHEY, CDR2 SVGAGI. The V and J ends lost 6 bases and 10 bases, in that order; junction bases with no gene match: 8. CDR3 sequence: CASSRMDRGAYTF. The CDR3 nucleotides are TGTGCCAGCAGCAGAATGGACAGGGGGGCCTACACCTTC.

Remarks on this clone: Other DNA sequences in this specimen translate into the identical CDR3. The chain's CDR3 is CASSLTGNQPQHF. The CDR3 coding sequence is TGTGCCAGCAGCTTAACGGGAAATCAGCCCCAGCATTTT. This chain links TRBV7-9 with TRBJ1-5; D is undetermined. V was shortened by 2 bases and J by 4 bases, with 6 bases between the two germline ends. The germline CDR1 and CDR2 sequences are SEHNR and FQNEAQ (reference sequence). This CDR3 has 13 residues. Combining the CDR3 with reference TRBV7-9 and TRBJ1-5 gives the whole variable domain DTGVSQNPRHKITKRGQNVTFRCDPISEHNRLYWYRQTLGQGPEFLTYFQNEAQLEKSRLLSDRFSAERPKGSFSTLEIQRTEQGDSAMYLCASSLTGNQPQHFGDGTRLSIL.

This clone was counted between two and nine times. The genes are TRBV5-1 and TRBJ1-2; the match to TRBD1 covers 10 bases. CDR1 and CDR2 (germline): SGHRS, YFSETQ. The CDR3 is 19 amino acids. J was trimmed by 7 bases and V by 5 bases; bases with no gene match: 23. In DNA form, the CDR3 reads TGCGCCAGCAGTTTCGCAGGTTATCGGGACAGGGGATCAGCGACTGGCTACACCTTC. Translated: CASSFAGYRDRGSATGYTF.

The gene calls are TRBV27 and TRBJ1-5, with 8 positions matching TRBD1. This CDR3 has 11 amino acids. Per the germline V gene, CDR1 is MNHEY and CDR2 is SMNVEV (reference sequence). The V segment lost 7 bases and the J segment 16 bases; nucleotides outside the gene matches: 9. CDR3 nucleotides: TGTGCCAGCATTGGGCAGGGGGCCTTTCATTTT. Its protein product is CASIGQGAFHF.

The V and J genes are TRBV5-5 and TRBJ1-2; a weak D match, TRBD1 (5 bases). The V end was cut by 4 bases, the J end by 0 bases, with 16 bases between. Germline loops: CDR1 SGHKS, CDR2 YYEKEE (reference sequence). The CDR3 covers 16 residues. CDR3 amino acids: CASSRGSLVSNYGYTF. CDR3 in DNA: TGTGCCAGCAGCCGGGGGTCCTTAGTTTCTAACTATGGCTACACCTTC.

This sequence joins TRBV19 and TRBJ1-5; a possible D gene is TRBD1 (5 bases). Trimming cost V 7 bases and J 4 bases, with 20 bases left between them. This CDR3 is built from 16 residues. Germline CDR1 LNHDA, CDR2 SQIVND (reference sequence). CDR3 residues: CASNPGRSRANQPQHF. The DNA of the CDR3 is TGTGCCAGTAACCCAGGTCGGAGCAGGGCGAATCAGCCCCAGCATTTT.

The chain recombines TRBV10-2 with TRBJ1-3, with TRBD1 matching 9 bases. The junction had 3 bases not matched to a gene; V was cut back by 6 bases and J by 0 bases. CDR3 length: 15 amino acids. Germline V CDR1 and CDR2: WSHSY, SAAADI. CDR3 nucleotide sequence: TGCGCCAGCAGGGGGACAGGGAGCTCTGGAAACACCATATATTTT. Translating gives CASRGTGSSGNTIYF.

The chain carries TRBV4-1 and TRBJ2-3, with 8 bases that match TRBD1. This CDR3 is built from 14 residues. Per germline, CDR1 MGHRA and CDR2 YSYEKL. With 3 bases clipped from V and 3 bases from J, the junction kept 2 bases outside the gene matches. The CDR3 here is CASSHNRGTDTQYF. As DNA, the CDR3 is TGCGCCAGCAGCCACAACAGGGGGACAGATACGCAGTATTTT.

The count of this clone is one. The chain carries TRBV30 and TRBJ2-2; perhaps TRBD1 as D (6 bases). This CDR3 region has 15 residues. V lost 4 bases, J lost 1 base, and 13 bases lay in between. Germline assignment: CDR1 GTSNPN and CDR2 SVGIG (reference sequence). CDR3 DNA sequence: TGTGCCTGGACCGCGGACAGCTGGAACACCGGGGAGCTGTTTTTT. This gives the protein CAWTADSWNTGELFF.

J is TRBJ2-3 and V is TRBV9; D gene unclear. Germline values: CDR1 SGDLS, CDR2 YYNGEE. The CDR3 is made up of 18 amino acids. With 3 bases removed from V and 0 bases from J, the gap between germline ends came to 20 bases. CDR3 in amino acids: CASSGFQVNSPSTDTQYF. For the CDR3, the DNA is TGTGCCAGCAGCGGGTTCCAGGTCAACAGTCCCAGCACAGATACGCAGTATTTT.

This chain connects TRBV27 to TRBJ2-3; D gene uncertain. The CDR3 has 13 residues. Trimming removed 4 bases at V and 1 base at J, with 6 bases between. From germline, CDR1 is MNHEY and CDR2 SMNVEV (reference sequence). The CDR3 protein is CASSSSGTDTQYF. The CDR3 DNA sequence: TGTGCCAGCAGTTCCAGCGGCACAGATACGCAGTATTTT.

The chain joins TRBV7-8 to TRBJ2-1; perhaps TRBD2 as D (5 bases). The germline CDR1 and CDR2 sequences are SGHVS and FQNEAQ. This CDR3 spans 18 amino acids. Trimming took off 4 bases at V and 7 bases at J, with 26 bases between the two ends. DNA of the CDR3: TGTGCCAGCAGCTGGAAGGGAGCTACCAGCGCCGCACTAAATGAGCAGTTCTTC. It yields the protein CASSWKGATSAALNEQFF.

This chain joins TRBV7-9 and TRBJ2-5; D may be TRBD2 (7 bases). Trimming removed 5 bases from V and 4 bases from J, with 11 bases in between. Germline V gene lookup returns CDR1 SEHNR and CDR2 FQNEAQ (reference sequence). The CDR3 loop spans 13 amino acids. CDR3 sequence reads: CASSQGGGETQYF. The CDR3 DNA follows: TGTGCCAGCAGCCAAGGGGGGGGAGAGACCCAGTACTTC.

Concerning this clone itself: The CDR3 end shows no conserved phenylalanine or tryptophan, and so a read error is likely. This rearrangement joins TRBV6-1 to TRBJ1-2, with TRBD1 identical over 10 bases. The V segment lost 11 bases and the J segment 6 bases; nucleotides outside the gene matches: 12. The CDR3 is 14 amino acids. CDR1 is MNHNS and CDR2 is SASEGT in the germline V gene. CDR3 residues: CACTGRQGADGYTL. The CDR3 DNA is TGTGCCTGCACAGGGAGACAGGGGGCCGATGGCTACACCCTC.

The chain employs TRBV13 and TRBJ2-2, with TRBD2 as a possible D gene (6 bases). V was trimmed by 2 bases and J by 4 bases, leaving 17 bases between them. This CDR3 is built from 17 residues. Germline V gene sequence: CDR1 PRHDT, CDR2 FYEKMQ (reference sequence). The CDR3 DNA follows: TGTGCCAGCAGCTTACTTACTAGCCATCGGTCCACCGGGGAGCTGTTTTTT. Residues: CASSLLTSHRSTGELFF. Drawing the rest from reference TRBV13 and TRBJ2-2, the complete variable domain is AAGVIQSPRHLIKEKRETATLKCYPIPRHDTVYWYQQGPGQDPQFLISFYEKMQSDKGSIPDRFSAQQFSDYHSELNMSSLELGDSALYFCASSLLTSHRSTGELFFGEGSRLTVL.

The chain links TRBV2 to TRBJ2-5; 7 nucleotides align to TRBD1. This CDR3 is built from 13 residues. J gave up 5 bases and V 10 bases, and 10 bases lay outside the gene matches. Germline loops: CDR1 SNHLY, CDR2 FYNNEI. CDR3 DNA sequence: TGTGCCAACACAGGGGCAACAAGGGAGACCCAGTACTTC. It specifies CANTGATRETQYF.

This clone has a single count. J is TRBJ2-3 and V is TRBV28; D unresolved. V gave up 3 bases and J gave up 6 bases, with 10 bases separating them. CDR3 length: 13 amino acids. Looked up from germline, CDR1 is MDHEN and CDR2 is SYDVKM. The CDR3 coding sequence is TGTGCCAGCAGTTTCATATTGGGCGATACGCAGTATTTT. This gives the protein CASSFILGDTQYF.

This clone has only a few counts. The V gene is TRBV5-1, the J gene TRBJ2-2, with D possibly TRBD1 on 6 matching bases. Germline V gene sequence: CDR1 SGHRS, CDR2 YFSETQ. Trimming stripped 0 bases from V and 2 bases from J, with 8 bases between. This CDR3 is built from 15 residues. CDR3 amino acids: CASSLGTVNTGELFF. CDR3 nucleotide sequence: TGCGCCAGCAGCTTGGGGACAGTTAACACCGGGGAGCTGTTTTTT. Drawing the rest from reference TRBV5-1 and TRBJ2-2, the complete variable domain is KAGVTQTPRYLIKTRGQQVTLSCSPISGHRSVSWYQQTPGQGLQFLFEYFSETQRNKGNFPGRFSGRQFSNSRSEMNVSTLELGDSALYLCASSLGTVNTGELFFGEGSRLTVL.

The chain combines TRBV4-1 with TRBJ2-5; 8 nucleotides agree with TRBD2. The CDR3 spans 17 residues. In germline, CDR1 is MGHRA, CDR2 YSYEKL. The V and J ends lost 0 bases and 1 base, in that order; junction bases with no gene match: 7. The CDR3 reads CASSQDPSGGVQETQYF. The CDR3 nucleotides are TGCGCCAGCAGCCAAGATCCAAGCGGGGGAGTCCAAGAGACCCAGTACTTC.

The rearrangement uses TRBV5-1 and TRBJ1-6; tentative D call: TRBD1 (6 bases). There are 14 residues in the CDR3. The V gene's germline CDR1 is SGHRS and CDR2 YFSETQ. Trimming removed 4 bases from V and 7 bases from J, with 12 bases in between. The CDR3 is CASSLDRNNSPLHF. The CDR3 bases are TGCGCCAGCAGCCTCGACAGGAACAATTCACCCCTCCACTTT.

This clone was observed a handful of times. The chain is built from TRBV7-9 and TRBJ1-3; tentative D call: TRBD1 (5 bases). Deletions cut 1 base from V and 2 bases from J, with 6 bases between. Per germline, CDR1 SEHNR and CDR2 FQNEAQ (reference sequence). The CDR3 is 14 residues long. CDR3 sequence: CASSLEGPGNTIYF. In DNA, the CDR3 is TGTGCCAGCAGCTTAGAGGGGCCTGGAAACACCATATATTTT. Looking up the rest from reference TRBV7-9 and TRBJ1-3 gives the full variable domain: DTGVSQNPRHKITKRGQNVTFRCDPISEHNRLYWYRQTLGQGPEFLTYFQNEAQLEKSRLLSDRFSAERPKGSFSTLEIQRTEQGDSAMYLCASSLEGPGNTIYFGEGSWLTVV.

V is TRBV11-2 and J is TRBJ2-1; possible D gene TRBD2, 5 bases. The CDR3 totals 13 residues. V gave up 1 base and J gave up 7 bases, with 8 bases separating them. Germline CDR1 reads SGHAT; CDR2 reads FQNNGV. CDR3 protein: CASSLVSGNEQFF. The CDR3, as DNA: TGTGCCAGCAGCTTAGTGTCGGGGAATGAGCAGTTCTTC.

The V and J genes are TRBV6-1 and TRBJ2-3, with 9 bases aligning to TRBD2. The trim removed 4 bases at V and 3 bases at J, leaving 8 bases unmatched. Germline CDR1 is MNHNS and CDR2 is SASEGT. This CDR3 region has 16 residues. CDR3 bases: TGTGCCAGCAGTGGCCCCATAGCGGGGGTTACAGATACGCAGTATTTT. It is translated as CASSGPIAGVTDTQYF.

This clone was found a few times. The chain carries TRBV7-2 and TRBJ2-1; TRBD2 aligns across 7 bases. CDR3 length: 12 residues. The V gene end was trimmed by 4 bases and the J gene end by 6 bases; junction bases not matched to a gene: 0. Germline assignment: CDR1 SGHTA and CDR2 FQGNSA. The DNA of the CDR3 is TGTGCCAGCAGCTGGACTAGCAATGAGCAGTTCTTC. It encodes CASSWTSNEQFF.

The chain has TRBV2 and TRBJ1-6; weak D call: TRBD1 (5 bases). The length of the CDR3 is 14 residues. Trimming removed 5 bases at V and 5 bases at J, with 10 bases between. Germline values: CDR1 SNHLY, CDR2 FYNNEI. The chain's CDR3 is CASSRTRDNSPLHF. CDR3 nucleotide sequence: TGTGCCAGCAGTCGGACACGGGATAATTCACCCCTCCACTTT.